Sequencing of this TCR beta chain was carried out in a study of T cell responses to AZD1222 COVID-19 vaccine. This table comes from immunoSEQ multiplex PCR, and its TCRdb copy is limited to in-frame clones, with some not included. The sample gives roughly 110,000 clones, about 90% of which show up once; roughly 4.3% is in the top ten. Broader study findings: It should be noted that donors were predominantly white British and more often female, and clonal diversity was possibly underestimated. Spike-specific TCR depth and breadth grew after two AZD1222 doses.

Notes on this clone: The antigen is unknown.

Trimming left V 0 bases short and J 5 bases short, with 20 bases between. CDR1 and CDR2 (germline): SGDLS, YYNGEE. The CDR3 consists of 17 residues. The TCR originated in an adult in good health. The material was peripheral blood, obtained on day 0 of AZD1222 vaccination. The V gene is TRBV9, the J gene TRBJ2-5; D may be TRBD2 (6 bases). The CDR3 DNA sequence: TGTGCCAGCAGCGTAGACATTCCAGGAGGGAGTAGGGAGACCCAGTACTTC. It translates to CASSVDIPGGSRETQYF.